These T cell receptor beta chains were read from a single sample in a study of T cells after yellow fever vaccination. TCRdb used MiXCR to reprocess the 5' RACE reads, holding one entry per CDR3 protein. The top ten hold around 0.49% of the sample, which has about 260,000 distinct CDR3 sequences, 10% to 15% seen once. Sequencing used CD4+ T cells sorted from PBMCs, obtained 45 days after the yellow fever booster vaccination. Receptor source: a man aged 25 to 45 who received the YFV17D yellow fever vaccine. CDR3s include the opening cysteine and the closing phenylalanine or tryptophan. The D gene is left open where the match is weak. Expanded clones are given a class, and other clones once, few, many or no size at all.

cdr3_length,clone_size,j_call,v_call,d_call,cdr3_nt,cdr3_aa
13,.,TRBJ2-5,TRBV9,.,TGTGCCAGCAGCTTAGATGGGGGAGAGACCCAGTACTTC,CASSLDGGETQYF
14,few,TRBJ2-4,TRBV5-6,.,TGTGCCAGCAGCTTGGGGCCGGCAGAAAACATTCAGTACTTC,CASSLGPAENIQYF
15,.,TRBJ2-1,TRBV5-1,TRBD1,TGCGCCAGCAGTCTAGGGACAGCCCTTTACAATGAGCAGTTCTTC,CASSLGTALYNEQFF
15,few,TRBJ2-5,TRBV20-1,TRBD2,TGCAGTGCTAACCGACTAGCGGGAGGGAGCGAGACCCAGTACTTC,CSANRLAGGSETQYF
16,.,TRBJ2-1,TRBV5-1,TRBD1,TGCGCCAGCAGCCCAGGGGGACAGGGGGGGAACAATGAGCAGTTCTTC,CASSPGGQGGNNEQFF
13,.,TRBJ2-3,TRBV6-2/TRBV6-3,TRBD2,TGTGCCAGCACACTAGCGGGAATAGATACGCAGTATTTT,CASTLAGIDTQYF
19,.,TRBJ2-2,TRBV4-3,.,TGCGCCAGCAGCCAAGATCTTGTACCCCGAGTCACTTATCCCGGGGAGCTGCTTTTT,CASSQDLVPRVTYPGELLF
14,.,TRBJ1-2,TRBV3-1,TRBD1,TGTGCCAGCAGCTTTCTGGGGACAGGGACGGGCTACACCTTC,CASSFLGTGTGYTF
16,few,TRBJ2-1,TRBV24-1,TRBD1,TGTGCCACCAGTGATTCCGGGACAGGGCTTTACAATGAGCAGTTCTTC,CATSDSGTGLYNEQFF
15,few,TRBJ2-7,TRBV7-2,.,TGTGCCAGCAGCGTAAGGGACGGCAGCTCCTACGAGCAGTACTTC,CASSVRDGSSYEQYF
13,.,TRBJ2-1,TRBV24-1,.,TGTGCCACCAGTGAGGCGGTAAACAATGAGCAGTTCTTC,CATSEAVNNEQFF
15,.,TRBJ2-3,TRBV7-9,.,TGTGCCAGCAGCCTCAGACAGATAAGCACAGATACGCAGTATTTT,CASSLRQISTDTQYF
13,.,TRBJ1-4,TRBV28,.,TGTGCCAGCAGGGGGGCTGCGGATGAAAAACTGTTTTTT,CASRGAADEKLFF
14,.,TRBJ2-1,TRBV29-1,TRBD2,TGCAGCGTTAGCTTCGGACTAGCGGGAGATGAGCAGTTCTTC,CSVSFGLAGDEQFF
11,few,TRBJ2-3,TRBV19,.,TGTGCCAGTAGTTCCGGGGTGCTGGAGTATTTT,CASSSGVLEYF
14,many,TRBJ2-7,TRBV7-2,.,TGTGCCAGCAGCTTTGGAACGGGATCTTCCGAGCAGTACTTC,CASSFGTGSSEQYF
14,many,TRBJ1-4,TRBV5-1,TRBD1,TGCGCCAGCAGCTCGGGACAGGGGCATGAAAAACTGTTTTTT,CASSSGQGHEKLFF
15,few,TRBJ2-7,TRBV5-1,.,TGCGCCAGCAGCTTGGATTTCGGGGGCTATTACGAGCAGTACTTC,CASSLDFGGYYEQYF
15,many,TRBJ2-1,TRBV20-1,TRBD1,TGCAGTGCTAGAAGGGGGCACGCTAGCCTTAACGAGCAGTTCTTC,CSARRGHASLNEQFF
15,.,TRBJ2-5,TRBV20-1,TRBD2,TGCAGTGCTCCATCTAGCGGGAAGTACCAAGAGACCCAGTACTTC,CSAPSSGKYQETQYF
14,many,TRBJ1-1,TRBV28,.,TGTGCCAGCAGTCCCCCGTCGAGGAACACTGAAGCTTTCTTT,CASSPPSRNTEAFF
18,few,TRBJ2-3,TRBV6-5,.,TGTGCCAGCAGTTACCATACGGGACCACACTCGCCCACAGATACGCAGTATTTT,CASSYHTGPHSPTDTQYF
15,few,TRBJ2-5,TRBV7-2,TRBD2,TGTGCCAGCAGCGCACTAGCGGGAGGGAGGGAGACCCAGTACTTC,CASSALAGGRETQYF
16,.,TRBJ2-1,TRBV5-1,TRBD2,TGCGCCAGCAGCTTGGACGCGGGAGGGCCTTACAATGAGCAGTTCTTC,CASSLDAGGPYNEQFF
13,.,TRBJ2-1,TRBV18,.,TGTGCCAGCTCACCACAAGACGGGAATATGCAGTTCTTC,CASSPQDGNMQFF
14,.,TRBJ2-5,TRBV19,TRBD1,TGTGCCAGTTCCTTCGGACAGGGTCCGGAGACCCAGTACTTC,CASSFGQGPETQYF
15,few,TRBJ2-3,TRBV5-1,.,TGCGCCAGCAGCCCCTTAGCCCGAAGCACAGATACGCAGTATTTT,CASSPLARSTDTQYF
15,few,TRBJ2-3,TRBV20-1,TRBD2,TGCAGTGCTAGCCTTTTAGCGGGAGGCTCAGATACGCAGTATTTT,CSASLLAGGSDTQYF
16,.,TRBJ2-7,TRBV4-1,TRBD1,TGCGCCAGCAGCCAAGATAAGGCAGGGGGCAAGGACGAGCAGTACTTC,CASSQDKAGGKDEQYF
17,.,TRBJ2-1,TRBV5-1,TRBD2,TGCGCCAGCAGCTGGTCGAGTGGGACTAGCCTCGGGAATGAGCAGTTCTTC,CASSWSSGTSLGNEQFF
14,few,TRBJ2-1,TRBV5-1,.,TGCGCCAGCAGCTTCACGGGACTGGGGAATGAGCAGTTCTTC,CASSFTGLGNEQFF
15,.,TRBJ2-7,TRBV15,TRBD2,TGTACCACCAGCAGAGGGGCGGGGGAAGTCTACGAGCAGTACTTC,CTTSRGAGEVYEQYF
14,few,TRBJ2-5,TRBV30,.,TGTGCCTGGAAGTCTCCTTTGGTACAAGAGACCCAGTACTTC,CAWKSPLVQETQYF
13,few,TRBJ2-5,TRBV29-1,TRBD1,TGCAGCGTTGGACAGGGGTTGGCAGAGACCCAGTACTTC,CSVGQGLAETQYF
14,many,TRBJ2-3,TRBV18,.,TGTGCCAGCTCTCAGGGCGGGGCCACAGATACGCAGTATTTT,CASSQGGATDTQYF
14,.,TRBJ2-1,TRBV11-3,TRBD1,TGTGCCAGCAGCTTAGGCAGGGGGCGAAATGAGCAGTTCTTC,CASSLGRGRNEQFF
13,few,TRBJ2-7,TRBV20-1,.,TGCAGTGCTAGATTCAGGGATCCCTACGAGCAGTACTTC,CSARFRDPYEQYF
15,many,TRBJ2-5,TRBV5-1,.,TGCGCCAGCAGCTTGGGCGTAGCGAACCAAGAGACCCAGTACTTC,CASSLGVANQETQYF
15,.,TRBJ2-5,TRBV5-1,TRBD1,TGCGCCAGCAGCGCGACAGGGACAAAGCAAGAGACCCAGTACTTC,CASSATGTKQETQYF
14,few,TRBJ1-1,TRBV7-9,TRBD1,TGTGCCAGCAGCTTACGAAGACAGGGTACTGAAGCTTTCTTT,CASSLRRQGTEAFF
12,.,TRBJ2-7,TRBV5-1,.,TGCGCCAGCAGATTGATCCCTGGCGAGCAGTACTTC,CASRLIPGEQYF
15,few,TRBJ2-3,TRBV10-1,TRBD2,TGCGCCAGCAGCGCTAGCGGGAGTTGGACAGATACGCAGTATTTT,CASSASGSWTDTQYF
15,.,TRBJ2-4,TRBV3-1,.,TGTGCCAGCAGCAGGGCCCCCGGGGTCCAAAACATTCAGTACTTC,CASSRAPGVQNIQYF
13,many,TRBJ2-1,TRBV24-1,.,TGTGCCACCAGTGACAAGAGACAGATCCGGCAGTTCTTC,CATSDKRQIRQFF
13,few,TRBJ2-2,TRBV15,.,TGTGCCACCAGCAGAGATAATCTCGGGGAGCTGTTTTTT,CATSRDNLGELFF
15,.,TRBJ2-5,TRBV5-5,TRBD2,TGTGCCAGCAGCGTACTAGCGGGGTTACAAGAGACCCAGTACTTC,CASSVLAGLQETQYF